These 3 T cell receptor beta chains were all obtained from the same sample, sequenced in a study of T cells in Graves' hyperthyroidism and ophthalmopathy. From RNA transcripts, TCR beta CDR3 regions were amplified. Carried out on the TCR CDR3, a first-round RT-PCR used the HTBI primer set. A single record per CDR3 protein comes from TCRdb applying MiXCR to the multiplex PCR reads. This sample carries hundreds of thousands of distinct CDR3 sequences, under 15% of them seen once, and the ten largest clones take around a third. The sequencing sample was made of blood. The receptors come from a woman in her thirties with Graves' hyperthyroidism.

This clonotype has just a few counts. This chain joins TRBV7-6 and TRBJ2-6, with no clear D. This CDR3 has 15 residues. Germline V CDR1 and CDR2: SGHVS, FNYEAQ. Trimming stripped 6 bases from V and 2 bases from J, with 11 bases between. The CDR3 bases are TGTGCCAGCAGATCCAACCCTGCTGGGGCCAACGTCCTGACTTTC. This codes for CASRSNPAGANVLTF.

In DNA, the CDR3 is TGCGCCAGCAGCTTGGGACAGGGTCAAGAGCAGTTCTTC. Amino acid sequence: CASSLGQGQEQFF. The rearrangement joins TRBV5-1 to TRBJ2-1, with TRBD1 matching 7 bases. The germline CDR1 and CDR2 sequences are SGHRS and YFSETQ. CDR3 length: 13 amino acids. V trimming: 0 bases; J trimming: 10 bases; junction bases outside the gene matches: 4. The whole variable domain, remainder taken from reference TRBV5-1 and TRBJ2-1, is KAGVTQTPRYLIKTRGQQVTLSCSPISGHRSVSWYQQTPGQGLQFLFEYFSETQRNKGNFPGRFSGRQFSNSRSEMNVSTLELGDSALYLCASSLGQGQEQFFGPGTRLTVL.

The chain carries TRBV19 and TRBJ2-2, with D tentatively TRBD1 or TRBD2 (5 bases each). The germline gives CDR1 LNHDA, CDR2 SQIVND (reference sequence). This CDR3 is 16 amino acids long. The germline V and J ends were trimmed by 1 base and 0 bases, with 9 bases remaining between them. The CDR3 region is CASSIGGTANTGELFF. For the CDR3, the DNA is TGTGCCAGTAGTATAGGGGGGACGGCGAACACCGGGGAGCTGTTTTTT.